This passage covers 27 T cell receptor beta chains from one sample sequenced in a study of blood T cell repertoires in COVID-19. Repertoires were generated with immunoSEQ multiplex PCR, while TCRdb's copy carries only in-frame clones and drops some. Of 300,000 or so clones listed, 85% are singletons. The sequenced sample consisted of peripheral blood. The receptors derive from a woman aged 50 to 60 with active or convalescent COVID-19.

This rearrangement joins TRBV2 to TRBJ1-2; 8 positions agree with TRBD1. This CDR3 has 13 residues. With V trimmed by 5 bases and J by 4 bases, 3 bases remained unmatched. CDR1 and CDR2 (germline): SNHLY, FYNNEI. This CDR3 reads CASSRQGAYGYTF. In DNA form, the CDR3 reads TGTGCCAGCAGTCGGCAGGGGGCCTATGGCTACACCTTC. Filled out from reference TRBV2 and TRBJ1-2, the complete variable domain reads EPEVTQTPSHQVTQMGQEVILRCVPISNHLYFYWYRQILGQKVEFLVSFYNNEISEKSEIFDDQFSVERPDGSNFTLKIRSTKLEDSAMYFCASSRQGAYGYTFGSGTRLTVV.

As for this clone: This CDR3 is also generated by other DNA sequences in the sample. This rearrangement joins TRBV18 to TRBJ1-1, with no clear D. The CDR3 length is 12 residues. V dropped 3 bases and J dropped 1 base, with 3 bases sitting between them. Germline V lookup: CDR1 KGHSH, CDR2 LQKENI. The CDR3 loop is CASSPQNTEAFF. The CDR3 DNA follows: TGTGCCAGCTCACCCCAGAACACTGAAGCTTTCTTT.

V and J are TRBV5-1 and TRBJ2-2; 11 bases are shared with TRBD2. The CDR3 has 16 amino acids. V lost 4 bases, J lost 5 bases, and 7 bases stayed unmatched. Per germline, CDR1 SGHRS and CDR2 YFSETQ. CDR3 sequence: CASSLAGLAETGELFF. In DNA, the CDR3 is TGCGCCAGCAGCCTCGCGGGACTAGCGGAAACCGGGGAGCTGTTTTTT.

The chain combines TRBV28 with TRBJ1-1; D is perhaps TRBD1 (5 bases). The CDR3 is 12 residues long. The V gene lost 3 bases and the J gene lost 7 bases, with 9 bases spanning the gap. Germline CDR1 MDHEN, CDR2 SYDVKM. The CDR3 is CASSFDRVEAFF. As DNA, the CDR3 is TGTGCCAGCAGTTTTGACAGAGTTGAAGCTTTCTTT.

The rearrangement links TRBV5-4 to TRBJ2-1, with TRBD1 matching 7 bases. The CDR3 is 18 amino acids. The germline V gene has CDR1 SGHNT and CDR2 YYREEE (reference sequence). The trim removed 3 bases at V and 0 bases at J, leaving 12 bases unmatched. DNA of the CDR3: TGTGCCAGCAGCTCGCCCCTTACAGGGGATGGCTCCTACAATGAGCAGTTCTTC. Its protein product is CASSSPLTGDGSYNEQFF.

This clone occurred many times. The V call is TRBV7-6, the J call TRBJ1-1; the D gene is possibly TRBD1 (5 bases). Germline assignment: CDR1 SGHVS and CDR2 FNYEAQ. The CDR3 extends over 13 amino acids. V dropped 7 bases and J dropped 3 bases, with 12 bases sitting between them. Here the CDR3 reads CASKGWQDTEAFF. For the CDR3, the DNA is TGTGCCAGCAAGGGGTGGCAGGACACTGAAGCTTTCTTT.

The rearrangement uses TRBV7-7 and TRBJ1-3; D may be TRBD1 (5 bases). This CDR3 region has 19 residues. V gave up 1 base and J gave up 0 bases, with 19 bases separating them. Germline CDR1 reads SSHAT; CDR2 reads FNYEAQ (reference sequence). This chain's CDR3 is CASSLDGQGCYHSGNTIYF. In DNA form, the CDR3 reads TGTGCCAGCAGCTTAGACGGCCAGGGCTGCTACCACTCTGGAAACACCATATATTTT.

The rearrangement links TRBV28 to TRBJ2-7; a possible D gene is TRBD2 (5 bases). CDR1 is MDHEN and CDR2 is SYDVKM in the germline V gene. The CDR3 length is 13 residues. The V and J ends lost 5 bases and 4 bases respectively, with 12 bases between them. CDR3 nucleotide sequence: TGTGCCAGCAGTCCTAGGTCGGGATACGAGCAGTACTTC. Translation gives CASSPRSGYEQYF. The whole variable domain, filled in from reference TRBV28 and TRBJ2-7, reads DVKVTQSSRYLVKRTGEKVFLECVQDMDHENMFWYRQDPGLGLRLIYFSYDVKMKEKGDIPEGYSVSREKKERFSLILESASTNQTSMYLCASSPRSGYEQYFGPGTRLTVT.

The chain carries TRBV19 and TRBJ1-2; TRBD1 matches at 7 bases. V gave up 4 bases and J gave up 5 bases; unmatched junction bases: 10. The CDR3 is 15 amino acids. Germline CDR1 reads LNHDA; CDR2 reads SQIVND (reference sequence). This CDR3 is CASSTPAGGSYGYTF. The CDR3 DNA is TGTGCCAGTAGTACCCCCGCAGGGGGTTCTTATGGCTACACCTTC.

The chain couples TRBV5-1 to TRBJ2-3; perhaps TRBD2 as D (5 bases). Germline assignment: CDR1 SGHRS and CDR2 YFSETQ. This CDR3 comprises 15 residues. Trimming shortened V by 4 bases and J by 6 bases, and 18 bases separated the two germline ends. Written as DNA, the CDR3 is TGCGCCAGCAGCCTCACCCGGACTCCGACGGATACGCAGTATTTT. Its protein product is CASSLTRTPTDTQYF.

The rearrangement uses TRBV27 and TRBJ1-4, with 8 bases lining up with TRBD1. This CDR3 region has 15 residues. Trimming removed 6 bases from V and 3 bases from J; junction bases left unmatched: 6. Germline V gene data show CDR1 as MNHEY and CDR2 as SMNVEV (reference sequence). As DNA, the CDR3 is TGTGCCAGCAGCTTAGACAGGGGACCTAATGAAAAACTGTTTTTT. Protein: CASSLDRGPNEKLFF.

This clone came up a few times. The rearrangement links TRBV9 to TRBJ2-5; 12 nucleotides align to TRBD2. The CDR3 has 15 residues. The V gene's germline CDR1 is SGDLS and CDR2 YYNGEE. V lost 4 bases and J lost 9; bases outside the gene matches: 10. Written as DNA, the CDR3 is TGTGCCAGCAGCACTAGCGGGAGGCCTTTGACGGCCCAGTACTTC. Translation: CASSTSGRPLTAQYF.

This clone has a handful of counts. The V call is TRBV30, the J call TRBJ2-1; no clear D gene. V lost 6 bases to trimming and J lost 5 bases, with 11 bases between them. This CDR3 has 12 amino acids. Germline CDR1 GTSNPN, CDR2 SVGIG (reference sequence). The CDR3 DNA follows: TGTGCCTGTTTTGGCGGCGACAATGAGCAGTTCTTC. Its protein is CACFGGDNEQFF.

The chain links TRBV9 to TRBJ2-2; tentatively, D is TRBD2 (6 bases). There are 18 residues in the CDR3. CDR1 SGDLS and CDR2 YYNGEE come from the germline V gene. V lost 3 bases to trimming and J lost 6 bases, with 24 bases between them. The CDR3 coding sequence is TGTGCCAGCAGCGGGTTTCCCTTCGCGCGGAGGGTGGCCGGGGAGCTGTTTTTT. It is translated as CASSGFPFARRVAGELFF.

The V gene is TRBV2, the J gene TRBJ2-5; 8 bases align to TRBD2. The ends lost 3 bases at V and 1 base at J; junction bases unmatched: 7. The CDR3 covers 16 residues. Per germline, CDR1 SNHLY and CDR2 FYNNEI. The CDR3 loop reads CASSDSLAGLQETQYF. CDR3 DNA sequence: TGTGCCAGCAGTGATAGTCTAGCGGGTCTCCAAGAGACCCAGTACTTC.

This clone was seen just once. J is TRBJ2-5 and V is TRBV28; TRBD2 matches 12 bases. The CDR3 runs to 16 residues. From germline, CDR1 is MDHEN and CDR2 SYDVKM. The V and J ends lost 2 bases and 1 base, in that order; junction bases with no gene match: 2. The CDR3 loop reads CASSLASGRAQETQYF. The CDR3 nucleotides are TGTGCCAGCAGTTTAGCTAGCGGGAGGGCCCAAGAGACCCAGTACTTC.

The V gene is TRBV5-4, the J gene TRBJ2-7; the match to TRBD1 covers 8 bases. Germline assignment: CDR1 SGHNT and CDR2 YYREEE (reference sequence). CDR3 length: 15 amino acids. V dropped 4 bases and J dropped 1; count of bases not matched to a gene: 7. CDR3 amino acids: CASSPRTGSSYEQYF. The DNA for the CDR3 is TGTGCCAGCAGCCCACGGACAGGGTCTTCCTACGAGCAGTACTTC.

The count of this clone is one. The chain uses TRBV7-8 and TRBJ1-2, with D maybe TRBD1 (5 bases). This CDR3 comprises 14 residues. Trimming stripped 2 bases from V and 3 bases from J, with 10 bases between. The germline CDR1 and CDR2 sequences are SGHVS and FQNEAQ. CDR3 sequence (DNA): TGTGCCAGCAGCTTAAAGGGGAACCACTATGGCTACACCTTC. Protein: CASSLKGNHYGYTF.

The chain recombines TRBV11-2 with TRBJ1-2; 10 bases line up with TRBD1. The CDR3 loop spans 17 amino acids. The V segment lost 0 bases and the J segment 8 bases; nucleotides outside the gene matches: 12. Germline CDR1 and CDR2: SGHAT and FQNNGV. In nucleotides, the CDR3 is TGTGCCAGCAGCTTAGAAATCACTCTCGGGACAGGGGTAGGCTACACCTTC. Translating gives CASSLEITLGTGVGYTF.

The chain couples TRBV29-1 to TRBJ2-3, with a tentative D call TRBD1 (6 bases). This CDR3 is built from 14 residues. V lost 4 bases, J lost 3 bases, and 14 bases lay in between. CDR1 SQVTM and CDR2 ANQGSEA come from the germline V gene. The CDR3 DNA follows: TGCAGCGTTGCTAGGGGGAGTGAAACAGATACGCAGTATTTT. Protein product: CSVARGSETDTQYF.

The chain joins TRBV7-2 to TRBJ2-1; 11 bases fit TRBD2. CDR3 length: 14 amino acids. The ends lost 5 bases at V and 16 bases at J; junction bases unmatched: 13. Germline CDR1 reads SGHTA; CDR2 reads FQGNSA. The CDR3 region has the DNA TGTGCCAGCAGCCCCTATAGCGGGAGGGCCGCCCTATTCTTC. Translation gives CASSPYSGRAALFF.

This chain's CDR3 is CSVSSRAGSDGYTF. CDR3 DNA sequence: TGCAGCGTTTCCTCCAGAGCGGGATCGGATGGCTACACCTTC. The chain recombines TRBV29-1 with TRBJ1-2; D not certain. Trimming left V 5 bases short and J 6 bases short, with 19 bases between. The CDR3 is 14 residues long. CDR1 is SQVTM and CDR2 is ANQGSEA in the germline V gene.

The V call is TRBV29-1, the J call TRBJ1-1; D is undetermined. The CDR3 length is 17 residues. Germline V gene sequence: CDR1 SQVTM, CDR2 ANQGSEA. Trimming shortened V by 5 bases and J by 0 bases, and 22 bases separated the two germline ends. The CDR3 DNA sequence: TGCAGCGTTTATCTCCTAAGAATTCAGGTCATGAACACTGAAGCTTTCTTT. This codes for CSVYLLRIQVMNTEAFF. Drawing the rest from reference TRBV29-1 and TRBJ1-1, the complete variable domain is SAVISQKPSRDICQRGTSLTIQCQVDSQVTMMFWYRQQPGQSLTLIATANQGSEATYESGFVIDKFPISRPNLTFSTLTVSNMSPEDSSIYLCSVYLLRIQVMNTEAFFGQGTRLTVV.

This clone came up a few times. The rearrangement links TRBV5-4 to TRBJ1-1, with 11 bases aligning to TRBD1. The CDR3 spans 16 residues. With 0 bases clipped from V and 6 bases from J, the junction kept 7 bases outside the gene matches. Germline V CDR1 and CDR2: SGHNT, YYREEE (reference sequence). The CDR3 DNA reads TGTGCCAGCAGCTTGGGTTTGGGACAGGGGGGCCCTGAAGCTTTCTTT. Its protein is CASSLGLGQGGPEAFF. The full variable domain, rest sourced from reference TRBV5-4 and TRBJ1-1, is ETGVTQSPTHLIKTRGQQVTLRCSSQSGHNTVSWYQQALGQGPQFIFQYYREEENGRGNFPPRFSGLQFPNYSSELNVNALELDDSALYLCASSLGLGQGGPEAFFGQGTRLTVV.

V usage is TRBV10-3 and J usage is TRBJ2-7; 13 bases map to TRBD2. The CDR3 loop spans 16 amino acids. Germline loops: CDR1 ENHRY, CDR2 SYGVKD. The V and J ends lost 6 bases and 7 bases, in that order; junction bases with no gene match: 12. The CDR3 DNA reads TGTGCCATCAGCCCTACCGGGACTAGCGGGGTATTGGAGCAGTACTTC. Amino acid sequence: CAISPTGTSGVLEQYF.

The V call is TRBV28, the J call TRBJ1-4; D gene ambiguous. CDR3 length: 15 amino acids. V was clipped by 1 base and J by 0 bases, with 6 bases between them. Germline V gene sequence: CDR1 MDHEN, CDR2 SYDVKM. The CDR3 reads CASSLSLATNEKLFF. Written as DNA, the CDR3 is TGTGCCAGCAGTTTATCTCTCGCAACTAATGAAAAACTGTTTTTT. Based on the CDR3 plus reference TRBV28 and TRBJ1-4, the full variable domain is DVKVTQSSRYLVKRTGEKVFLECVQDMDHENMFWYRQDPGLGLRLIYFSYDVKMKEKGDIPEGYSVSREKKERFSLILESASTNQTSMYLCASSLSLATNEKLFFGSGTQLSVL.

The chain combines TRBV4-2 with TRBJ1-1; D uncertain. The length of the CDR3 is 15 residues. Trimming took 0 bases from V and 0 from J, leaving 8 bases between them. Germline CDR1 reads LGHNA; CDR2 reads YNFKEQ. CDR3 amino acids: CASSQDVRLNTEAFF. The CDR3 nucleotides read TGTGCCAGCAGCCAAGACGTGCGGTTGAACACTGAAGCTTTCTTT.